The present T cell receptor beta chain was sequenced within a study of CD8+CD57+ T cells in acquired aplastic anemia. Overall study: The average for DNA from sorted CD4+ and CD8+ cells was around 3.5 ug. As sequenced from healthy donors, CD4+ cells averaged roughly 10 million reads.

Findings and limits, study-wide: Patients and controls shared approximately 28 CD8+ CDR3 sequences. Controls and patients did not differ significantly in CD8+ Simpson's diversity.

Genomic DNA, the template, was used for profiling of the TCR beta VDJ and CDR3. TCRdb processed the reads anew with MiXCR; each CDR3 protein has one entry. The sample has some 210,000 distinct CDR3 sequences, roughly 57% seen once. Of note for this clonotype: The antigen is undetermined.

The sequence derives from a human donor in good health. Sample: sorted CD4+, CD8+, or CD8+CD57+ T cells (not recorded which) from PBMCs.

CDR3 nucleotides: TGTGCCAGCGCCCGCGTGGACCGCTACGAGCAGTACTTC. It translates to CASARVDRYEQYF. This chain uses TRBV5-4 with TRBJ2-7; D remains unclear. Trimming pared 7 bases from V and 3 bases from J, leaving 14 bases between. CDR1 and CDR2 (germline): SGHNT, YYREEE (reference sequence). This CDR3 comprises 13 residues.